This T cell receptor (beta chain) was found in a study of T cell changes during pregnancy in multiple sclerosis. This clone appeared a single time. The method was immunoSEQ multiplex PCR; TCRdb's version includes in-frame clones alone and lacks a portion of them. The sample records some 64,000 clones, around 90% being singletons. V trimming: 4 bases; J trimming: 4 bases; junction bases outside the gene matches: 7. Per the germline V gene, CDR1 is SGHNT and CDR2 is YENEEA. CDR3 length: 15 residues. This rearrangement joins TRBV11-3 to TRBJ1-1; 9 bases fit TRBD1. This TCR was sampled from a female donor in good health, enrolled as a control in a pregnancy study. Here the sequenced sample was peripheral blood, taken in the first trimester of pregnancy. CDR3 amino acids: CASSYSTGGSTEAFF. As DNA, the CDR3 is TGTGCCAGCAGCTATTCGACAGGGGGGAGCACTGAAGCTTTCTTT.